These T cell receptor beta chains were read from a single sample in a study of identical twins. TCRdb ran MiXCR on the 5' RACE reads and lists one entry per CDR3 protein. The top ten hold about 2.1% of the sample, which has approximately 280,000 distinct CDR3 sequences, about 8% seen once. These data are also associated with another study on yellow fever vaccine responses in identical twins.

What was sequenced was memory (CD45RO+) T cells sorted from blood. These receptors were taken from a woman aged 18-29 years in good health. CDR3s include the opening cysteine and the closing phenylalanine or tryptophan. A D gene is named only where the DNA matches it firmly. Only some rows state a clone size, as once, few, many or a class for expanded clones.

NA	TRBV27	many	TRBJ2-3	CASSLRPGADTQYF	TGTGCCAGCAGTTTGAGGCCTGGGGCAGATACGCAGTATTTT
TRBD2	TRBV4-2	NA	TRBJ2-5	CASSLTSGGAWETQYF	TGTGCCAGCAGCTTGACTAGCGGGGGGGCCTGGGAGACCCAGTACTTC
NA	TRBV7-8	few	TRBJ2-3	CASSLFGAGENTQYF	TGTGCCAGCAGCTTATTTGGGGCAGGGGAAAATACGCAGTATTTT
TRBD1	TRBV4-1	many	TRBJ1-3	CASSQDAAGGVNTIYF	TGCGCCAGCAGCCAAGACGCGGCAGGGGGTGTAAACACCATATATTTT
NA	TRBV15	NA	TRBJ1-4	CATCPGGDGEKLFF	TGTGCCACCTGTCCTGGGGGTGATGGTGAAAAACTGTTTTTT
NA	TRBV20-1	many	TRBJ2-1	CSAPSPPRSGFYNEQFF	TGCAGTGCTCCCTCCCCCCCCCGGAGCGGGTTTTACAATGAGCAGTTCTTC
NA	TRBV11-2	few	TRBJ2-1	CASSPRPGAYFLSSYNEQFF	TGTGCCAGCAGCCCCAGACCGGGGGCGTACTTTTTAAGCTCCTACAATGAGCAGTTCTTC
TRBD2	TRBV7-3	NA	TRBJ2-1	CASSSSGGTYNEQFF	TGTGCCAGCAGCAGTAGCGGGGGGACTTACAATGAGCAGTTCTTC
TRBD1	TRBV5-1	NA	TRBJ2-6	CASRMTGSSGANVLTF	TGCGCCAGCCGAATGACAGGGAGCTCTGGGGCCAACGTCCTGACTTTC
NA	TRBV20-1	few	TRBJ2-5	CTTGRQETQYF	TGCACCACCGGGCGGCAAGAGACCCAGTACTTC
TRBD1	TRBV27	many	TRBJ1-2	CASSQGQGSYGYTF	TGTGCCAGCAGTCAAGGACAGGGCAGCTATGGCTACACCTTC
NA	TRBV2	many	TRBJ2-1	CASSSGTTSYNEQFF	TGTGCCAGCAGTTCCGGGACAACAAGTTACAATGAGCAGTTCTTC
TRBD2	TRBV19	few	TRBJ2-7	CASSTRLAGVVPEQYF	TGTGCCAGTAGTACTCGACTAGCGGGAGTTGTGCCCGAGCAGTACTTC
NA	TRBV25-1	many	TRBJ1-1	CASSSQGGGTEAFF	TGTGCCAGCAGTTCCCAAGGGGGAGGCACTGAAGCTTTCTTT
TRBD1	TRBV19	NA	TRBJ2-7	CASSIGPLLTGGYEQYF	TGTGCCAGTAGTATCGGCCCCCTCCTGACAGGGGGCTACGAGCAGTACTTC
NA	TRBV19	NA	TRBJ2-5	CASSKAGIQETQYF	TGTGCCAGTAGCAAAGCCGGGATCCAAGAGACCCAGTACTTC
NA	TRBV29-1	NA	TRBJ1-2	CSVTGGNYGYTF	TGCAGCGTTACTGGGGGCAACTATGGCTACACCTTC
NA	TRBV12-3/TRBV12-4	many	TRBJ2-7	CASRAGQLEYEQYF	TGTGCCAGCAGGGCGGGACAGCTTGAATACGAGCAGTACTTC
NA	TRBV9	few	TRBJ1-2	CASSVVKEGGYTF	TGTGCCAGCAGCGTAGTGAAGGAGGGCGGCTACACCTTC
NA	TRBV6-5	few	TRBJ1-4	CASSYGRINEKLFF	TGTGCCAGCAGTTACGGCAGAATCAATGAAAAACTGTTTTTT
NA	TRBV29-1	few	TRBJ1-1	CSGSDLGEAFF	TGCAGCGGGAGCGATTTGGGCGAAGCTTTCTTT
NA	TRBV5-5	few	TRBJ2-6	CASSIGVTGANVLTF	TGTGCCAGCAGCATAGGGGTAACTGGGGCCAACGTCCTGACTTTC
NA	TRBV24-1	few	TRBJ2-2	CATNNGRNTGELFF	TGTGCCACCAATAACGGGAGGAACACCGGGGAGCTGTTTTTT
NA	TRBV20-1	few	TRBJ2-3	CSAQTGANTQYF	TGCAGTGCTCAAACAGGAGCCAATACGCAGTATTTT
TRBD1	TRBV28	many	TRBJ2-2	CASRQGETGELFF	TGTGCCAGTCGACAGGGGGAGACCGGGGAGCTGTTTTTT
TRBD1	TRBV20-1	many	TRBJ1-2	CSARTGGGYTF	TGCAGTGCTCGAACAGGGGGTGGCTACACCTTC
TRBD1	TRBV12-3/TRBV12-4	many	TRBJ1-2	CASSNGQGNNYGYTF	TGTGCCAGCAGTAATGGACAGGGGAATAACTATGGCTACACCTTC
TRBD2	TRBV24-1	many	TRBJ2-3	CATSVGGGPPDTQYF	TGTGCCACCAGTGTTGGGGGAGGGCCTCCAGATACGCAGTATTTT
NA	TRBV28	many	TRBJ1-6	CASSPNNSPLHF	TGTGCCAGCAGCCCAAATAATTCACCCCTCCACTTT
NA	TRBV4-2	few	TRBJ2-7	CASSQELRGIGHEQYF	TGTGCCAGCAGCCAAGAACTCCGGGGCATTGGCCACGAGCAGTACTTC
TRBD1	TRBV5-1	many	TRBJ2-7	CASSLSGDRALF	TGCGCCAGCAGCTTGTCAGGGGACAGGGCCCTTTTC
TRBD1	TRBV11-2	many	TRBJ2-3	CASSRDRLADTQYF	TGTGCCAGCAGCCGGGACAGGCTGGCAGATACGCAGTATTTT
NA	TRBV18	few	TRBJ2-1	CASSPPPSGEQFF	TGTGCCAGCTCACCACCACCATCGGGCGAGCAGTTCTTC
NA	TRBV28	NA	TRBJ1-6	CASRPPGRGLGSPLHF	TGTGCCAGCAGACCACCCGGCCGGGGGTTGGGTTCACCCCTCCACTTT
NA	TRBV7-8	few	TRBJ2-1	CASSLGGGAKQFF	TGTGCCAGCAGCTTAGGGGGGGGGGCAAAGCAGTTCTTC
TRBD2	TRBV5-1	many	TRBJ2-1	CASSPGAGVENEQFF	TGCGCCAGCAGCCCTGGGGCGGGGGTCGAAAATGAGCAGTTCTTC
TRBD2	TRBV6-4	NA	TRBJ2-3	CASSPTAGGQGTDTQYF	TGTGCCAGCAGCCCTACAGCGGGGGGGCAAGGCACAGATACGCAGTATTTT
NA	TRBV5-5	many	TRBJ1-1	CASSPGGTSQGRPFF	TGTGCCAGCAGTCCTGGTGGAACTTCCCAGGGGCGACCTTTCTTT
NA	TRBV14	few	TRBJ1-1	CASRRAGERNTEAFF	TGTGCCAGCAGAAGGGCAGGGGAGAGGAACACTGAAGCTTTCTTT
NA	TRBV7-8	many	TRBJ1-5	CASSPTGLNNQPQHF	TGTGCCAGCAGCCCAACAGGGCTCAACAATCAGCCCCAGCATTTT